The rows below give T cell receptor beta chains drawn from one sample of a study of a mutant IDH1 vaccine in newly diagnosed glioma. Using immunoSEQ multiplex PCR, the repertoire was profiled, and TCRdb retains in-frame clones only, with some absent. The table has 30,000 or so clones, approximately 83% seen once. These receptors' antigens are unknown. The sample here was PBMCs, taken from a glioma patient whose treatment included an IDH1 peptide vaccine. These receptor sequences come from a man aged 30 to 39 with glioma. Each CDR3 is given without its conserved first and last residue.

>TRBJ1-2|TRBV19
ASTGGSANYGYT
>TRBJ2-2|TRBV29-1
SVGGLGNTGELF
>TRBJ2-5|TRBV15
ATSNAAGAQY
>TRBJ2-3|TRBV7-9
ASSLTSGGSRTDTQY
>TRBJ2-7|TRBV4-1
ASSEQGVVNEQY
>TRBJ2-7|TRBV5-1
ASQAGQASYEQY
>TRBJ2-7|TRBV7-6
ASSPGQKDYEQY
>TRBJ1-4|TRBV6-5
ASSPRQGKAEKLF
>TRBJ1-5|TRBV7-8
ASSPWGDSNQPQH
>TRBJ1-1|TRBV7-3
ASSSGRLGTEAF
>TRBJ1-2|TRBV10-3
AISEFRPGPSNYGYT
>TRBJ2-5|TRBV6-6
ASSSRDRGQETQY
>TRBJ2-7|TRBV2
ATNDQYEQY
>TRBJ2-5|TRBV28
ASSLTGTGGRATQY
>TRBJ2-3|TRBV6-5
ASRTGTSGTDTQY
>TRBJ2-6|TRBV5-4
ASSLSGGGYSGANVLT
>TRBJ2-4|TRBV30
AWSFLGQGFY
>TRBJ2-1|TRBV9
ASSVVDRGSYNEQF
>TRBJ2-5|TRBV7-2
ASSIDEETQY
>TRBJ1-2|TRBV20-1
SARDLPGYT
>TRBJ1-6|TRBV6-5
ASSYLSRGRNSPLH
>TRBJ1-1|TRBV13
ASSIGQGDTEAF
>TRBJ2-1|TRBV12-5
ASALQTSGTLYNEQF
>TRBJ2-7|TRBV15
ATSLAGGNLYEQY
>TRBJ2-7|TRBV2
ASNPEPGGEQY
>TRBJ2-3|TRBV7-3
ASSLSPDQDTQY
>TRBJ2-1|TRBV7-2
ASSRDPLTYNEQF
>TRBJ1-1|TRBV29-1
SVERGPRGETEAF
>TRBJ1-1|TRBV6-1
ASSAPDSFSWAF
>TRBJ2-5|TRBV9
ASSLTGGEETQY
>TRBJ2-1|TRBV6-8
ASSHRGHEQF
>TRBJ1-1|TRBV7-9
ASRDLVKNTEAF
>TRBJ2-7|TRBV4-1
ASSQDLPSGRWYEQY
>TRBJ1-1|TRBV4-3
ASSQDGAYTEAF
>TRBJ2-5|TRBV2
ASNEAGVRRETQY
>TRBJ1-5|TRBV7-8
ASSLSWDQPQH
>TRBJ1-1|TRBV19
ASSIFSRVRSSEAF
>TRBJ1-1|TRBV5-1
ASSPETGEAEAF
>TRBJ2-3|TRBV27
ASSLSTREADTQY
>TRBJ2-4|TRBV4-3
ASSHRWRDSGNQY
>TRBJ2-1|TRBV30
VWLAGYNEQF
>TRBJ2-7|TRBV6-1
ASNQREGLGEQY
>TRBJ2-7|TRBV7-9
ASSFSSYEQY
>TRBJ2-7|TRBV7-6
ASSFSWDRTYEQY
>TRBJ2-5|TRBV7-9
ASSFAPTDGQDETQY
>TRBJ2-7|TRBV5-1
ASSFWTSNYEQY
>TRBJ2-5|TRBV10-3
AISESDRGETQY
>TRBJ1-1|TRBV4-1
ASSQGSYVRNTEAF
>TRBJ1-5|TRBV27
ASRPGTASNQPQH
>TRBJ1-4|TRBV28
ASDQDRGREKLF